This TCR beta chain comes out of a study of patients and donors after allogeneic stem cell transplantation. Via MiXCR, TCRdb re-called the RT-PCR reads, giving one row per CDR3 protein. The profile shows some 960,000 distinct CDR3 sequences, 18% of them singletons. The V and J ends lost 3 bases and 2 bases respectively, with 10 bases between them. CDR1 is MNHEY and CDR2 is SMNVEV in the germline V gene (reference sequence). The CDR3 loop spans 14 amino acids. This sequence joins TRBV27 and TRBJ1-2, with D tentatively TRBD1 (6 bases). This sequence was found in a human donor who was either an allogeneic HSCT recipient or a stem cell or donor lymphocyte infusion donor (not recorded which). It is not recorded whose cells these are; they may come from a transplant donor. Sample: blood, either unsorted or a sorted T cell fraction (not recorded which). This CDR3 reads CASSFVGTNYGYTF. The DNA for the CDR3 is TGTGCCAGCAGTTTTGTCGGGACAAACTATGGCTACACCTTC.